These 16 T cell receptor beta chains were all obtained from the same sample, sequenced in a study of T cells in Graves' hyperthyroidism and ophthalmopathy. Researchers amplified the TCR beta CDR3 regions from RNA transcripts. The HTBI set primed first-round TCR CDR3 RT-PCR. Each CDR3 protein is one row after TCRdb ran MiXCR on the multiplex PCR reads. The repertoire holds fewer than 450,000 distinct CDR3 sequences, less than 20% seen once, with 35% to 45% in the top ten. Sequencing was carried out using blood. These receptors all come from a man aged 18-30 years with Graves' ophthalmopathy.

The V gene is TRBV18, the J gene TRBJ1-5; D is perhaps TRBD1 (5 bases). The germline CDR1 and CDR2 sequences are KGHSH and LQKENI. Trimming cost V 6 bases and J 7 bases, with 16 bases left between them. The CDR3 extends over 14 amino acids. The CDR3 sequence: CASSPGGGRQPQHF. The CDR3 DNA sequence: TGTGCCAGCTCCCCAGGCGGGGGAAGGCAGCCCCAGCATTTT.

Ten or more counts support this clonotype. This chain links TRBV9 with TRBJ2-1; D gene uncertain. Trimming took off 0 bases at V and 8 bases at J, with 12 bases between the two ends. The germline V gene has CDR1 SGDLS and CDR2 YYNGEE. The CDR3 length is 14 residues. The DNA of the CDR3 is TGTGCCAGCAGCGTAGCCCCCGTGTTGGATGAGCAGTTCTTC. Translated: CASSVAPVLDEQFF.

This clonotype was counted a few times. The chain is built from TRBV20-1 and TRBJ2-6; 8 nucleotides agree with TRBD1. Germline V gives CDR1 DFQATT, CDR2 SNEGSKA (reference sequence). The CDR3 covers 14 residues. J was trimmed by 2 bases and V by 4 bases; bases with no gene match: 1. CDR3 sequence (DNA): TGCAGTGCTAAACAGGGGGCTGGGGCCAACGTCCTGACTTTC. Translated: CSAKQGAGANVLTF.

This clonotype appeared once. V is TRBV5-6 and J is TRBJ2-3, with 10 nucleotides matching TRBD2. The CDR3 runs 20 residues. Germline values: CDR1 SGHDT, CDR2 YYEEEE. V shed 3 bases and J 3 bases; nucleotides not matched to a gene: 19. CDR3 sequence reads: CASSSLTWDVSGGATDTQYF. The CDR3 DNA reads TGTGCCAGCAGCTCCCTGACTTGGGATGTGAGCGGGGGGGCGACAGATACGCAGTATTTT.

At least ten counts were recorded for this clonotype. The chain is built from TRBV7-9 and TRBJ2-2; TRBD1 agrees at 7 bases. The V and J ends lost 5 bases and 4 bases, in that order; junction bases with no gene match: 1. There are 13 residues in the CDR3. Germline CDR1 is SEHNR and CDR2 is FQNEAQ (reference sequence). The CDR3 protein is CASSRQGTGELFF. The DNA of the CDR3 is TGTGCCAGCAGCCGACAGGGCACCGGGGAGCTGTTTTTT.

This clonotype was counted a few times. This chain connects TRBV27 to TRBJ2-7, with 8 bases matching TRBD1. Losses at the gene ends were 6 bases for V and 5 bases for J; bases not matched to a gene: 0. This CDR3 is 11 amino acids long. CDR1 MNHEY and CDR2 SMNVEV come from the germline V gene (reference sequence). CDR3: CASRTGDEQYF. In DNA, the CDR3 is TGTGCCAGCAGGACAGGGGACGAGCAGTACTTC.

The chain uses TRBV9 and TRBJ1-2; D is perhaps TRBD1 (5 bases). V was clipped by 4 bases and J by 13 bases, with 23 bases between them. The CDR3 has 14 amino acids. CDR1 SGDLS and CDR2 YYNGEE come from the germline V gene. The chain's CDR3 is CASSPMAGTALSTF. CDR3 nucleotide sequence: TGTGCCAGCAGCCCTATGGCGGGGACGGCCTTGAGCACCTTC.

This clonotype was observed at least ten times. The chain uses TRBV12-3 or TRBV12-4 and TRBJ2-5, with a weak D call TRBD2 (6 bases). Trimming pared 2 bases from V and 5 bases from J, leaving 9 bases between. The CDR3 loop spans 13 amino acids. This CDR3 reads CASSLREDETQYF. Here the CDR3 DNA reads TGTGCCAGCAGTTTAAGGGAGGACGAGACCCAGTACTTC.

The table lists this clonotype with a few counts. The chain carries TRBV28 and TRBJ2-7; 9 positions match TRBD1. This CDR3 region has 15 residues. The germline gives CDR1 MDHEN, CDR2 SYDVKM. With V trimmed by 4 bases and J by 1 base, 5 bases remained unmatched. CDR3 coding DNA: TGTGCCAGCAGTTCTTCCGGGACAGGGTCCTACGAGCAGTACTTC. Its translation is CASSSSGTGSYEQYF.

The V and J genes are TRBV19 and TRBJ1-5; D unclear. Trimming took 7 bases from V and 3 from J, leaving 13 bases between them. This CDR3 has 14 residues. The germline V gene encodes CDR1 LNHDA and CDR2 SQIVND (reference sequence). CDR3 sequence (DNA): TGTGCCAGTACCGGCGGCGCCTACAATCAGCCCCAGCATTTT. Translated: CASTGGAYNQPQHF.

This clonotype was observed many times. This chain connects TRBV7-3 to TRBJ2-5; a weak D match, TRBD2 (7 bases). CDR1 is SGHTA, CDR2 FQGTGA, per germline. This CDR3 has 16 amino acids. With 2 bases removed from V and 3 bases from J, the gap between germline ends came to 16 bases. The CDR3 here is CASSLGGAALKETQYF. As DNA, the CDR3 is TGTGCCAGCAGCTTAGGGGGGGCCGCTTTGAAAGAGACCCAGTACTTC.

This clonotype was seen many times. The CDR3 coding sequence is TGTGCCAGCTCACCATCGGCAGGGAGCACCGGGGAGCTGTTTTTT. This encodes CASSPSAGSTGELFF. V usage is TRBV18 and J usage is TRBJ2-2; TRBD1 or TRBD2 may be the D gene (5 bases each). The V end lost 2 bases, the J end lost 4 bases, and 11 bases lay between the germline ends. Per the germline V gene, CDR1 is KGHSH and CDR2 is LQKENI. This CDR3 has 15 residues.

At least ten counts were recorded for this clonotype. V gene TRBV28 combines with J gene TRBJ2-1; possible D gene TRBD2, 5 bases. The germline V gene encodes CDR1 MDHEN and CDR2 SYDVKM. The CDR3 has 14 residues. The V and J ends lost 0 bases and 2 bases respectively, with 5 bases between them. CDR3 coding DNA: TGTGCCAGCAGTTTATGGACTACCTACAATGAGCAGTTCTTC. Translation: CASSLWTTYNEQFF. The whole variable domain, filled in from reference TRBV28 and TRBJ2-1, reads DVKVTQSSRYLVKRTGEKVFLECVQDMDHENMFWYRQDPGLGLRLIYFSYDVKMKEKGDIPEGYSVSREKKERFSLILESASTNQTSMYLCASSLWTTYNEQFFGPGTRLTVL.

Ten or more counts support this clonotype. The chain carries TRBV5-1 and TRBJ1-1, with D possibly TRBD1 on 6 matching bases. Deletions cut 5 bases from V and 4 bases from J, with 18 bases between. Germline V lookup: CDR1 SGHRS, CDR2 YFSETQ. The CDR3 is made up of 15 amino acids. The CDR3 nucleotides are TGCGCCAGCAGATCGGATGTGAGGGGGACCACTGAAGCTTTCTTT. It codes for CASRSDVRGTTEAFF. Using reference TRBV5-1 and TRBJ1-1 for the parts outside the CDR3, the full variable domain is KAGVTQTPRYLIKTRGQQVTLSCSPISGHRSVSWYQQTPGQGLQFLFEYFSETQRNKGNFPGRFSGRQFSNSRSEMNVSTLELGDSALYLCASRSDVRGTTEAFFGQGTRLTVV.

This clonotype occurred a few times. The chain joins TRBV6-6 to TRBJ1-2; a possible D gene is TRBD1 (6 bases). The CDR3 consists of 15 residues. V was cut by 0 bases and J by 10 bases, with 18 bases left in between. The V gene's germline CDR1 is MNHNY and CDR2 SVGAGI (reference sequence). CDR3 loop: CASSYSLDRLPVYTF. The CDR3 bases are TGTGCCAGCAGTTACTCCTTGGACAGATTACCGGTCTACACCTTC.

V gene TRBV12-3 or TRBV12-4 combines with J gene TRBJ1-2, with D tentatively TRBD1 (6 bases). The CDR3 totals 15 residues. Trimming shortened V by 6 bases and J by 0 bases, and 14 bases separated the two germline ends. CDR3 bases: TGTGCCAGCAGCCCCGGACAGAATACTAACTATGGCTACACCTTC. This sequence encodes CASSPGQNTNYGYTF.